Below, 10 T cell receptor beta chains from the same sample are listed, as sequenced in a study of prognosis after radiotherapy for stage I lung cancer. The authors amplified TCR beta CDR3 from genomic DNA using two-round multiplex PCR. Amplification in first-round PCR relied on primers specific to each TRBV and TRBJ gene. TCRdb re-analysed the multiplex PCR reads in MiXCR, keeping a single row per CDR3 protein. The sample holds tens of thousands of distinct CDR3 sequences; approximately 31% are singletons and the top ten take around 10%. The specimen comprised PBMCs, sampled before or after stereotactic body radiation therapy (not recorded which). The receptors stem from a donor at least 50 years old with non-small cell lung cancer.

This clonotype was recorded many times. This sequence joins TRBV19 and TRBJ1-4; D is unclear. From germline, CDR1 is LNHDA and CDR2 SQIVND (reference sequence). The CDR3 runs 13 residues. Between the trimmed V and J ends, which lost 4 bases and 5 bases, there was a span of 8 bases. The CDR3 sequence: CASSRRMNEKLFF. In DNA, the CDR3 is TGTGCCAGTAGTAGACGGATGAATGAAAAACTGTTTTTT.

This clonotype was found many times. The V and J genes are TRBV19 and TRBJ2-4; D not certain. The CDR3 sequence is 12 residues long. The germline CDR1 and CDR2 sequences are LNHDA and SQIVND (reference sequence). V dropped 6 bases and J dropped 6 bases, with 9 bases sitting between them. CDR3 loop: CASSWVGNIQYF. CDR3 DNA: TGTGCCAGTAGCTGGGTGGGAAACATTCAGTACTTC. Looking up the rest from reference TRBV19 and TRBJ2-4 gives the full variable domain: DGGITQSPKYLFRKEGQNVTLSCEQNLNHDAMYWYRQDPGQGLRLIYYSQIVNDFQKGDIAEGYSVSREKKESFPLTVTSAQKNPTAFYLCASSWVGNIQYFGAGTRLSVL.

In regard to this clonotype: A much larger clonotype is one base distant, so this may be a read error. The V call is TRBV18, the J call TRBJ2-5; TRBD1 matches 7 bases. Germline V CDR1 and CDR2: KGHSH, LQKENI. The CDR3 contains 15 residues. J lost 5 bases, V lost 0 bases, and 6 bases had no gene match. As DNA, the CDR3 is TGTGCCAGCTCACCACCGGGACAGTCCCATGAGACCCAGTACTTC. This translates into CASSPPGQSHETQYF.

J is TRBJ2-2 and V is TRBV28, with 9 bases that match TRBD2. Germline assignment: CDR1 MDHEN and CDR2 SYDVKM. V shed 6 bases, J shed 2 bases, and the junction held 7 bases outside the gene matches. The CDR3 has 16 residues. The CDR3 protein is CASRAWTSANTGELFF. The CDR3 DNA reads TGTGCCAGCAGAGCTTGGACTAGCGCAAACACCGGGGAGCTGTTTTTT.

This CDR3 is CASSAWTGVYEQYF. The CDR3 region has the DNA TGTGCCAGCAGTGCTTGGACAGGTGTTTACGAGCAGTACTTC. The chain employs TRBV6-1 and TRBJ2-7; 7 bases align to TRBD1. Germline loops: CDR1 MNHNS, CDR2 SASEGT. V shed 4 bases, J shed 4 bases, and the junction held 7 bases outside the gene matches. The CDR3 is 14 amino acids.

There are many counts of this clonotype. The chain employs TRBV19 and TRBJ2-1, with TRBD2 matching over 9 bases. The J segment lost 3 bases and the V segment lost 5 bases, leaving 8 bases of the junction unmatched. The length of the CDR3 is 16 residues. Germline values: CDR1 LNHDA, CDR2 SQIVND (reference sequence). The CDR3 here is CASSPYLAGFYNEQFF. CDR3 DNA: TGTGCCAGTAGTCCCTATCTAGCGGGGTTCTACAATGAGCAGTTCTTC.

Comments on this clonotype: A far bigger clonotype differs at one base, so this is likely a read error. This chain joins TRBV7-9 and TRBJ1-2; D perhaps matches TRBD1 (6 bases). The CDR3 extends over 14 amino acids. V was clipped by 6 bases and J by 5 bases, with 16 bases between them. CDR1 and CDR2 from the germline V gene are SEHNR and FQNEAQ (reference sequence). The CDR3, as DNA: TGTGCCAGCAGTATCGGGGACACGGGATATGGCTACACCTTC. This sequence encodes CASSIGDTGYGYTF.

In this sample, this clonotype turned up many times. V gene TRBV6-2 or TRBV6-3 combines with J gene TRBJ2-5; D might be TRBD1 (5 bases). Germline CDR1 and CDR2: MNHEY and SVGEGT. Trimming pared 2 bases from V and 5 bases from J, leaving 12 bases between. The length of the CDR3 is 14 residues. The DNA of the CDR3 is TGTGCCAGCAGTTACACGCAGGGATGGGAGACCCAGTACTTC. It encodes CASSYTQGWETQYF.

The rearrangement uses TRBV6-1 and TRBJ2-1; 13 bases are shared with TRBD2. The CDR3 is 16 amino acids. CDR1 is MNHNS, CDR2 SASEGT, per germline. V shed 9 bases, J shed 0 bases, and the junction held 5 bases outside the gene matches. CDR3 protein: CASGTSGKSSYNEQFF. As DNA, the CDR3 is TGTGCCAGTGGGACTAGCGGGAAGAGCTCCTACAATGAGCAGTTCTTC.

This clonotype showed up many times. This chain links TRBV7-8 with TRBJ1-1; no reliable D call. Trimming left V 0 bases short and J 0 bases short, with 14 bases between. Looked up from germline, CDR1 is SGHVS and CDR2 is FQNEAQ. The CDR3 sequence is 17 residues long. DNA for the CDR3: TGTGCCAGCAGCTTAGCGTTGGGCAGAACTATGAACACTGAAGCTTTCTTT. The encoded protein is CASSLALGRTMNTEAFF.